In this sample, the clone carrying this T cell receptor (beta chain) turned up a few times. CDR1 and CDR2 from the germline V gene are MNHEY and SVGEGT. This CDR3 has 14 amino acids. Trimming took off 5 bases at V and 5 bases at J, with 15 bases between the two ends. The data are from a study of molecular identifiers for immune sequencing clone quantification. As for the study in general: Five portions were made in replicates from RNA of 20,000 or 100,000 naive CD8 cells, and four underwent sequencing.

Preparation methods for the bulk TCR libraries were those previously described, with listed TCR primers. TCRdb called the PCR reads again in MiXCR, with one record for every CDR3 protein. The data contain nearly 650,000 distinct CDR3 sequences, 25% of them singletons. The authors sorted naive CD8 T cells as CD8+CD4-CCR7+CD45RA+. This chain links TRBV6-2 or TRBV6-3 with TRBJ1-2; tentatively, D is TRBD1 (5 bases). The specimen was naive CD8+ T cells from blood, with Jurkat cell RNA spiked in. Subset meaning: FACS-sorted CD8+CD4-CCR7+CD45RA+ naive T cells. The sequence was collected from a human donor in good health. Some libraries in this study had Jurkat cell RNA spiked in. Written as DNA, the CDR3 is TGTGCCAGCAGTCTTCGGGGGATGAGATATGGCTACACCTTC. Protein product: CASSLRGMRYGYTF.